Listed here are 20 T cell receptor beta chains from one sample, sequenced in a study of molecular identifiers for immune sequencing clone quantification. TCRdb re-called the PCR reads with MiXCR, one entry per CDR3 protein. The sample records 70,000 to 95,000 distinct CDR3 sequences, 15% to 20% being singletons. The sample taken for sequencing was naive CD8+ T cells from blood, with Jurkat cell RNA spiked in. Subset of the sample: FACS-sorted CD8+CD4-CCR7+CD45RA+ naive T cells. These receptor sequences come from a human donor in good health. Some libraries in this study had Jurkat cell RNA spiked in.

A word on this clonotype: A much bigger clone sits one base away, suggesting this may be a read error. The gene calls are TRBV18 and TRBJ2-1; D is possibly TRBD2 (7 bases). This CDR3 comprises 16 residues. CDR1 is KGHSH, CDR2 LQKENI, per germline. The CDR3: CASSPFDPRGGDEQSF. CDR3 bases: TGTGCCAGCTCACCCTTTGACCCAAGGGGGGGCGATGAGCAGTCCTTC.

The table lists this clonotype with many counts. The rearrangement uses TRBV5-1 and TRBJ1-1; D unclear. The CDR3 has 13 amino acids. Germline V gene data show CDR1 as SGHRS and CDR2 as YFSETQ. The ends were cut back, 2 bases at V and 5 bases at J, with 10 bases in the middle. In nucleotides, the CDR3 is TGCGCCAGCAGCTTAGGTCTGGAAACTGAAGCTTTCTTT. It translates to CASSLGLETEAFF.

Ten or more counts support this clonotype. The genes are TRBV20-1 and TRBJ2-3, with TRBD1 matching over 10 bases. Unmatched junction bases numbered 6, after V lost 0 bases and J lost 6 bases. Germline V gene data show CDR1 as DFQATT and CDR2 as SNEGSKA (reference sequence). This CDR3 spans 15 amino acids. The CDR3 reads CSARDLGTGADTQYF. As DNA, the CDR3 is TGCAGTGCTAGAGATCTTGGGACAGGGGCCGATACGCAGTATTTT.

This clonotype occurred many times. The gene calls are TRBV19 and TRBJ2-1; 8 bases are a match to TRBD2. This CDR3 has 15 amino acids. The J segment lost 1 base and the V segment lost 9 bases, leaving 8 bases of the junction unmatched. Germline V gene data show CDR1 as LNHDA and CDR2 as SQIVND (reference sequence). The DNA for the CDR3 is TGTGCCAGCAGCATAAGCGGGAGTTCCTACAATGAGCAGTTCTTC. Protein sequence: CASSISGSSYNEQFF.

Ten or more counts support this clonotype. The chain couples TRBV20-1 to TRBJ2-3, with TRBD2 identical over 11 bases. V gave up 0 bases and J gave up 0 bases; unmatched junction bases: 8. The CDR3 is 18 residues long. Germline assignment: CDR1 DFQATT and CDR2 SNEGSKA (reference sequence). Here the CDR3 reads CSARDILAGGPSTDTQYF. CDR3 bases: TGCAGTGCTAGAGATATCCTAGCGGGGGGTCCCAGCACAGATACGCAGTATTTT.

This clonotype has a count of ten or more. This CDR3 is CATSIVRSGARTDTQYF. The CDR3 nucleotides are TGTGCCACCAGCATCGTCCGTTCGGGGGCACGAACAGATACGCAGTATTTT. The chain uses TRBV15 and TRBJ2-3; tentatively, D is TRBD1 or TRBD2 (6 bases each). The V gene's germline CDR1 is LNHNV and CDR2 YYDKDF (reference sequence). V dropped 4 bases and J dropped 3 bases, with 20 bases sitting between them. This CDR3 has 17 residues.

On this clonotype: Because the CDR3 is missing its conserved closing phenylalanine or tryptophan, this is likely a read error. V gene TRBV6-2 or TRBV6-3 combines with J gene TRBJ2-5; no definite D call. In germline, CDR1 is MNHEY, CDR2 SVGEGT. The CDR3 runs to 14 residues. CDR3 in amino acids: CASGYVEFQETQYL. The CDR3 region has the DNA TGTGCCAGCGGTTACGTGGAATTCCAAGAGACCCAGTACCTC.

This clonotype was found many times. The gene calls are TRBV6-1 and TRBJ1-1, with D possibly matching TRBD1 (5 bases). This CDR3 contains 12 residues. The V and J ends lost 4 bases and 6 bases respectively, with 9 bases between them. CDR1 MNHNS and CDR2 SASEGT come from the germline V gene. The CDR3 coding sequence is TGTGCCAGCAGTGCGGGGGTGGCTGAAGCTTTCTTT. Its protein product is CASSAGVAEAFF.

This clonotype showed up many times. The V gene is TRBV7-2, the J gene TRBJ1-5; D gene ambiguous. Between the trimmed V and J ends, which lost 5 bases and 6 bases, there was a span of 14 bases. The germline CDR1 and CDR2 sequences are SGHTA and FQGNSA. This CDR3 has 14 residues. For the CDR3, the DNA is TGTGCCAGCAGCCCAGACCCCGGCCCTCAGCCCCAGCATTTT. Its translation: CASSPDPGPQPQHF. Looking up the rest from reference TRBV7-2 and TRBJ1-5 gives the full variable domain: GAGVSQSPSNKVTEKGKDVELRCDPISGHTALYWYRQSLGQGLEFLIYFQGNSAPDKSGLPSDRFSAERTGGSVSTLTIQRTQQEDSAVYLCASSPDPGPQPQHFGDGTRLSIL.

This clonotype was seen at least ten times. The rearrangement links TRBV6-1 to TRBJ2-3; either TRBD1 or TRBD2 may fit D (5 bases each). Per germline, CDR1 MNHNS and CDR2 SASEGT. Trimming took off 4 bases at V and 2 bases at J, with 22 bases between the two ends. The CDR3 is 18 amino acids. The CDR3 region has the DNA TGTGCCAGCAGTGGGGACGGAGAGGTTTTTGGTCACACAGATACGCAGTATTTT. This encodes CASSGDGEVFGHTDTQYF.

As concerns this clonotype: A much larger clone is a single base away; this may be a read error. The chain uses TRBV5-3 and TRBJ1-4; D not certain. TRBV5-3 is given ORF status, its function remaining uncertain. Trimming left V 10 bases short and J 0 bases short, with 13 bases between. The CDR3 length is 14 residues. This CDR3 reads CAGSLDATNEKLFF. The CDR3 DNA follows: TGTGCCGGCAGCTTAGACGCAACTAATGAAAAACTGTTTTTT.

This chain uses TRBV20-1 with TRBJ2-1; possibly TRBD2 for D (6 bases). The germline V gene encodes CDR1 DFQATT and CDR2 SNEGSKA (reference sequence). The V and J ends lost 3 bases and 0 bases respectively, with 9 bases between them. CDR3 length equals 14 residues. The CDR3, as DNA: TGCAGTGCTAGTGGCGGGGACTCCTACAATGAGCAGTTCTTC. As protein: CSASGGDSYNEQFF.

Ten or more counts support this clonotype. The CDR3 coding sequence is TGCAGTGCTAGAGACGAGGGGTCGGCAAGTCAGCCCCAGCATTTT. Its translation is CSARDEGSASQPQHF. The genes are TRBV20-1 and TRBJ1-5, with D tentatively TRBD1 (5 bases). Trimming left V 0 bases short and J 6 bases short, with 15 bases between. The germline V gene has CDR1 DFQATT and CDR2 SNEGSKA (reference sequence). This CDR3 is built from 15 residues.

This clonotype was recorded once. With a much larger clone just one base away, this may be a read error. V usage is TRBV4-3 and J usage is TRBJ2-7, with 7 bases aligning to TRBD1. The CDR3 runs to 16 residues. Per the germline V gene, CDR1 is LGHNA and CDR2 is YSLEER. In nucleotides, the CDR3 is TGCGCCAACAGCCAAGAAGTTCACAGGGGTTTCCACGAGCAGTACTTC. It specifies CANSQEVHRGFHEQYF.

About this clonotype: Just one base apart from a much larger clone, this may be a read error. This chain joins TRBV12-3 or TRBV12-4 and TRBJ1-1, with D uncertain. This CDR3 spans 14 amino acids. The V end lost 8 bases, the J end lost 0 bases, and 13 bases lay between the germline ends. The CDR3 protein is CASDSRRVNTEAFF. Written as DNA, the CDR3 is TGTGCCAGCGATTCCCGCCGCGTGAACACTGAAGCTTTCTTT.

This clonotype occurred many times. CDR3 protein: CASSFRSGIPSTEAFF. The DNA of the CDR3 is TGTGCCAGCAGTTTTAGGTCCGGGATCCCTTCGACTGAAGCTTTCTTT. V and J are TRBV28 and TRBJ1-1, with D hard to call. The germline V gene has CDR1 MDHEN and CDR2 SYDVKM. CDR3 length: 16 residues. V was pared by 3 bases and J by 5 bases, with 19 bases between.

The chain recombines TRBV12-3 or TRBV12-4 with TRBJ2-7; TRBD1 is a possible D gene (6 bases). The CDR3 runs 13 residues. Trimming removed 3 bases from V and 5 bases from J, with 11 bases in between. The CDR3 nucleotides read TGTGCCAGCAGTTTTGGGGGCCGGCACGAGCAGTACTTC. It yields the protein CASSFGGRHEQYF.

As for this clonotype: Since a much larger clone is just one base distant, this may be a read error. The gene calls are TRBV28 and TRBJ2-7; D gene uncertain. CDR1 and CDR2 from the germline V gene are MDHEN and SYDVKM. CDR3 size: 13 residues. The CDR3 region is CAGSNGLPYEQYF. For the CDR3, the DNA is TGTGCCGGCAGTAATGGGTTACCCTACGAGCAGTACTTC.

A remark on this clonotype: A much larger clone lies one base from this, so it may be a read error. The CDR3 protein is CSTEGLAGSFSYNEQSF. Here the CDR3 DNA reads TGCAGCACTGAAGGACTAGCGGGCTCCTTCTCCTACAATGAGCAGTCCTTC. This chain links TRBV29-1 with TRBJ2-1; 11 nucleotides line up with TRBD2. This CDR3 spans 17 amino acids. Germline V gene data show CDR1 as SQVTM and CDR2 as ANQGSEA.

Concerning this clonotype: A junction end diverges from the germline sequence, so it may reflect a read error. This chain links TRBV27 with TRBJ1-1; possible D gene TRBD1, 5 bases. Per the germline V gene, CDR1 is MNHEY and CDR2 is SMNVEV (reference sequence). The CDR3 extends over 15 amino acids. CDR3 DNA sequence: TGTGCCAGCAGTTATTTAGGACCAAAGGACACTGAAGCTCTCTTT. This gives the protein CASSYLGPKDTEALF.